This is a list of T cell receptor beta chains from one sample in a study of cytomegalovirus exposure and HLA in healthy donors. Profiled with immunoSEQ multiplex PCR; TCRdb holds only in-frame clones, not every one. The sample comprises tens of thousands of clones, 78% of which are singletons, and around 8.9% rests with the top ten. Source material: PBMCs. Receptors were obtained from a woman between 40 and 50 years old in good health and CMV-seropositive. Both conserved end residues are part of each CDR3. The order of the fields is J gene, clone size, V gene, D gene, CDR3 protein, CDR3 DNA. A D gene is named only where the DNA matches it firmly. Clone size appears in some rows only: once, few, many, or a class for an expanded clone.

>TRBJ1-1|few|TRBV6-6|TRBD1
CASIQQGAGTEAFF
TGTGCCAGCATACAACAGGGGGCGGGTACTGAAGCTTTCTTT
>TRBJ1-5|few|TRBV7-9|NA
CASTPRQRGYNQPQHF
TGTGCCAGCACCCCTAGACAGAGGGGGTACAATCAGCCCCAGCATTTT
>TRBJ2-7|NA|TRBV5-4|TRBD2
CASSRTSGGYSYEQYF
TGTGCCAGCAGCCGGACTAGCGGGGGTTACTCCTACGAGCAGTACTTC
>TRBJ2-2|NA|TRBV4-3|TRBD2
CASSPTSVNTGELFF
TGCGCCAGCAGCCCGACTAGCGTCAACACCGGGGAGCTGTTTTTT
>TRBJ2-1|NA|TRBV30|NA
CAWTESPYEQFF
TGTGCCTGGACGGAGTCCCCATATGAGCAGTTCTTC
>TRBJ1-2|few|TRBV28|NA
CASSLPTGSYTF
TGTGCCAGCAGCTTACCCACAGGTAGCTACACCTTC
>TRBJ1-1|once|TRBV5-4|NA
CASIPVSGTEAFF
TGTGCCAGCATCCCCGTGTCGGGCACTGAAGCTTTCTTT
>TRBJ2-7|few|TRBV9|TRBD1
CASSGLPGQGLYEQYF
TGTGCCAGCAGCGGTCTTCCGGGACAGGGGTTATACGAGCAGTACTTC
>TRBJ2-7|NA|TRBV28|TRBD1
CASSFNPDRVISYEQYF
TGTGCCAGCAGTTTTAACCCGGACAGGGTAATCTCCTACGAGCAGTACTTC
>TRBJ2-1|few|TRBV6-6|NA
CASTPGESSYNEQFF
TGTGCCAGCACCCCGGGGGAGAGCTCCTACAATGAGCAGTTCTTC
>TRBJ2-2|NA|TRBV5-1|TRBD1
CASSLAEQGVGRELFF
TGCGCCAGCAGCTTGGCCGAACAGGGGGTGGGCCGGGAGCTGTTTTTT
>TRBJ2-3|few|TRBV4-2|NA
CASSRREANTDTQYF
TGTGCCAGCAGCCGGAGGGAGGCAAACACAGATACGCAGTATTTT
>TRBJ2-7|NA|TRBV6-6|NA
CASSYGGAADSYEQYF
TGTGCCAGCAGTTACGGAGGCGCGGCGGATTCCTACGAGCAGTACTTC
>TRBJ1-2|NA|TRBV9|NA
CASSLGGSDYGYTF
TGTGCCAGCAGCCTGGGAGGATCGGACTATGGCTACACCTTC
>TRBJ1-2|once|TRBV5-4|TRBD1
CASSDDRGASYGYTF
TGTGCCAGCAGTGATGACAGGGGCGCCTCCTATGGCTACACCTTC
>TRBJ1-6|few|TRBV2|TRBD1
CAKTGQGSSPLHF
TGTGCCAAAACAGGACAGGGGAGTTCACCCCTCCACTTT
>TRBJ1-2|few|TRBV6-5|NA
CASSLWGGLEKLTGTF
TGTGCCAGCAGTTTGTGGGGGGGTTTAGAAAAGTTGACTGGCACCTTC
>TRBJ2-2|NA|TRBV4-3|TRBD1
CASKGQGAGGGELFF
TGCGCCAGCAAGGGACAGGGGGCGGGGGGCGGGGAGCTGTTTTTT
>TRBJ2-6|once|TRBV9|NA
CASSVAVSSGANVLTF
TGTGCCAGCAGCGTTGCGGTGAGCTCTGGGGCCAACGTCCTGACTTTC